One sample yielded the 9 T cell receptor beta chains listed below, sequenced in a study of T cells in Graves' hyperthyroidism and ophthalmopathy. The investigators amplified TCR beta CDR3 regions from RNA transcripts. A set of HTBI primers served as the primers for a first-round RT-PCR of the TCR CDR3. TCRdb itself ran the multiplex PCR reads through MiXCR, one entry per CDR3 protein. This sample carries about 420,000 distinct CDR3 sequences, approximately 15% of them seen once, and the ten largest clones take roughly 14%. The sequenced sample consisted of blood. The receptors were sampled from a young woman with Graves' hyperthyroidism.

Many counts were recorded for this clonotype. V is TRBV11-2 and J is TRBJ1-2; D remains unclear. Trimming cost V 8 bases and J 9 bases, with 19 bases left between them. There are 13 residues in the CDR3. Germline-derived CDR1 and CDR2 are SGHAT and FQNNGV. CDR3 residues: CASEEWGFGSYTF. In DNA form, the CDR3 reads TGTGCCAGCGAAGAGTGGGGTTTCGGAAGCTACACCTTC.

The rearrangement uses TRBV20-1 and TRBJ2-3, with 7 bases lining up with TRBD2. V lost 5 bases to trimming and J lost 5 bases; unmatched junction nucleotides: 4. Germline V CDR1 and CDR2: DFQATT, SNEGSKA (reference sequence). The CDR3 is 12 residues long. CDR3 bases: TGCAGTGCTGTACCTAGCGGAGATACGCAGTATTTT. It yields the protein CSAVPSGDTQYF.

This clonotype appeared many times. This chain uses TRBV12-3 or TRBV12-4 with TRBJ1-1, with D unclear. Trimming stripped 6 bases from V and 1 base from J, with 3 bases between. The CDR3 has 11 amino acids. For the CDR3, the DNA is TGTGCCAGCAGCAGGAACACTGAAGCTTTCTTT. Translation gives CASSRNTEAFF.

This clonotype appeared a few times. This sequence joins TRBV5-1 and TRBJ1-2; TRBD1 matches at 12 bases. V dropped 2 bases and J dropped 8; count of bases not matched to a gene: 10. This CDR3 has 16 amino acids. Germline V gene data show CDR1 as SGHRS and CDR2 as YFSETQ. The CDR3 DNA reads as TGCGCCAGCAGCTTTGACTCCGGGACAGGGGGCGGCGGCTACACCTTC. Protein product: CASSFDSGTGGGGYTF.

The chain links TRBV6-1 to TRBJ1-4, with 10 bases aligning to TRBD1. Germline V gene data show CDR1 as MNHNS and CDR2 as SASEGT. J lost 7 bases, V lost 0 bases, and 2 bases had no gene match. CDR3 length: 15 amino acids. CDR3 amino acids: CASSEATGGREKLFF. CDR3 DNA: TGTGCCAGCAGTGAAGCGACAGGGGGCCGTGAAAAACTGTTTTTT.

The CDR3: CASSPTAGGETQYF. The DNA of the CDR3 is TGTGCCAGCAGCCCGACAGCGGGGGGGGAGACCCAGTACTTC. The V call is TRBV7-3, the J call TRBJ2-5, with 10 positions matching TRBD2. This CDR3 has 14 amino acids. Germline lookup yields CDR1 SGHTA and CDR2 FQGTGA. The junction had 5 bases not matched to a gene; V was cut back by 5 bases and J by 5 bases.

This chain connects TRBV7-2 to TRBJ1-4, with D possibly matching TRBD1 (5 bases). Germline CDR1 reads SGHTA; CDR2 reads FQGNSA. V shed 5 bases and J shed 8 bases, with 18 bases lying between them. The CDR3 extends over 15 amino acids. The CDR3: CASSRKTTTGEKLFF. CDR3 coding DNA: TGTGCCAGCAGCCGGAAAACCACCACAGGCGAAAAACTGTTTTTT.

The chain has TRBV6-5 and TRBJ1-6, with 9 positions matching TRBD1. The CDR3 loop spans 16 amino acids. V trimming: 0 bases; J trimming: 7 bases; junction bases outside the gene matches: 4. In germline, CDR1 is MNHEY, CDR2 SVGAGI. CDR3 loop: CASSYSVDRGNSPLHF. The CDR3 coding sequence is TGTGCCAGCAGTTACTCCGTGGACAGGGGAAATTCACCCCTCCACTTT.

This chain links TRBV28 with TRBJ2-4; D possibly corresponds to TRBD2 (5 bases). Per the germline V gene, CDR1 is MDHEN and CDR2 is SYDVKM. The CDR3 totals 17 residues. The V end was cut by 3 bases, the J end by 2 bases, with 17 bases between. This CDR3 is CASSLSPLDEPKNIQYF. In DNA form, the CDR3 reads TGTGCCAGCAGTTTGAGCCCACTAGACGAACCCAAAAACATTCAGTACTTC.